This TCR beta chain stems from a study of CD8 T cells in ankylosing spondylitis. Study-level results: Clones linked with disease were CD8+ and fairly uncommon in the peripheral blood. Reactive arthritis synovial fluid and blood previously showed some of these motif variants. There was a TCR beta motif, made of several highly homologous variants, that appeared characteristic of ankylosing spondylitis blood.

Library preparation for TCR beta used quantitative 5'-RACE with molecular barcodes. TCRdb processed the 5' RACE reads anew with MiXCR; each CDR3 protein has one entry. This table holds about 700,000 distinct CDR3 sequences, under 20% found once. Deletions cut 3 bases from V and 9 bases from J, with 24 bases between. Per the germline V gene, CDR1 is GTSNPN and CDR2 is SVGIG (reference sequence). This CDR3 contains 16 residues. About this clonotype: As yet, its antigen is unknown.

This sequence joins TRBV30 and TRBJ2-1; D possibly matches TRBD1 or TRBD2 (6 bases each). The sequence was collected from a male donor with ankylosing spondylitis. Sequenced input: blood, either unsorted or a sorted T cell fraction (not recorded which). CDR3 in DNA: TGTGCCTGGAGCGGGATGTTTGGGGGGCGAGTAGGTGAGCAGTTCTTC. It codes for CAWSGMFGGRVGEQFF.